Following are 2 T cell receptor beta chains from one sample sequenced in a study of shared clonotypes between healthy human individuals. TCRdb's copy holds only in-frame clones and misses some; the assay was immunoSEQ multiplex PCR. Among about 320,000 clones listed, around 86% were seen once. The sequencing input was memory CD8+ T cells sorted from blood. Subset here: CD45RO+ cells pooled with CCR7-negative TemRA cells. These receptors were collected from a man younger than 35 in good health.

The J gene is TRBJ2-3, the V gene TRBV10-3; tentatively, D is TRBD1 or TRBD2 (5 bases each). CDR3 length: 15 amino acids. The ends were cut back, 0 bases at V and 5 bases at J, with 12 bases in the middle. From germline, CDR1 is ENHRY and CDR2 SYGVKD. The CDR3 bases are TGTGCCATCAGTGAGTCCCGGGACCGAGTAGATACGCAGTATTTT. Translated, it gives CAISESRDRVDTQYF.

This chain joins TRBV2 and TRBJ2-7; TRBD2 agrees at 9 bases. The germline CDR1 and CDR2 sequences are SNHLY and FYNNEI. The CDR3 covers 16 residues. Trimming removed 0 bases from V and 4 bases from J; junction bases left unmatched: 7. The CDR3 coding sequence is TGTGCCAGCAGTGAAGCTGCGGGGGGGCTTCGGTACGAGCAGTACTTC. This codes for CASSEAAGGLRYEQYF.